A selection of T cell receptor beta chains follows, all from one sample in a study of T cell repertoires in cytomegalovirus infection. TCRdb fed the reads into MiXCR, producing one record per CDR3 protein. The sample lists a few hundred thousand distinct CDR3 sequences, approximately 14% seen once, with around 8.1% in the top ten. Sequenced material: PBMCs. Receptor source: a human donor in good health (CMV status not recorded). Some clones in this sample may be carry-over from other donors' samples. Both conserved end residues are part of each CDR3. The D gene is left open where the match is weak. Rows give clone size only sometimes, using once, few, many, or a class for an expanded clone.

few	TRBV25-1	TRBD1	TRBJ1-1	TGTGCCAGCAGTGAACAGGGGGTCGGGGCAGCTTTCTTT	CASSEQGVGAAFF
many	TRBV7-9	NA	TRBJ1-1	TGTGCCAGCAGCCCCCAGGGTTGGAGAAACACTGAAGCTTTCTTT	CASSPQGWRNTEAFF
many	TRBV7-9	NA	TRBJ2-7	TGTGCCAGCAGTTTGGACTCGACCGAGCAGTACTTC	CASSLDSTEQYF
NA	TRBV6-2/TRBV6-3	NA	TRBJ1-1	TGTGCCAGCAGTTACTCCGTCAGAGTGGGAACGAACACTGAAGCTTTCTTT	CASSYSVRVGTNTEAFF
NA	TRBV11-2	TRBD1	TRBJ2-7	TGTGCCAGCAGCTTAGGCCGGGACAGGGGCCACGAGCAGTACTTC	CASSLGRDRGHEQYF
few	TRBV20-1	NA	TRBJ2-7	TGCAGTGCTAGTAACCTAGCCCCACTCTACGAGCAGTACTTC	CSASNLAPLYEQYF
NA	TRBV7-3	NA	TRBJ1-6	TGTGCCAGCAGCTTAAGTCAGGGTGATAATTCACCCCTCCACTTT	CASSLSQGDNSPLHF
few	TRBV20-1	NA	TRBJ1-5	TGCAGTGCTAGAGGGGCTTCAAATAGCAATCAGCCCCAGCATTTT	CSARGASNSNQPQHF
many	TRBV5-5	TRBD2	TRBJ2-1	TGTGCCAGCAGCTTGACTAGCGGCTACAATGAGCAGTTCTTC	CASSLTSGYNEQFF
few	TRBV14	NA	TRBJ1-2	TGTGCCAGCAGCCCCTGGATGGGCTATGGCTACACCTTC	CASSPWMGYGYTF
many	TRBV6-5	TRBD1	TRBJ1-2	TGTGCCAGCAGTTACTCTATCCGGGACAGGGGACTCACCTTC	CASSYSIRDRGLTF
many	TRBV7-9	NA	TRBJ2-1	TGTGCCAGCAGCTTCGCACCCAATGAGCAGTTCTTC	CASSFAPNEQFF
many	TRBV24-1	NA	TRBJ2-1	TGTGCCACCAGTGACCGGGACACCCCGGAGCAGTTCTTC	CATSDRDTPEQFF
NA	TRBV20-1	NA	TRBJ1-5	TGCAGTGCTAGAGGTACAGGCAATCAGCCCCAGCATTTT	CSARGTGNQPQHF
many	TRBV7-9	NA	TRBJ1-1	TGTGCCAGCAGCTCAGGGGATTATCGGACTGAAGCTTTCTTT	CASSSGDYRTEAFF
many	TRBV7-8	NA	TRBJ1-1	TGTGCCAGCAGCCCTCACGGGAAGGGAGGCACTGAAGCTTTCTTT	CASSPHGKGGTEAFF
many	TRBV7-6	TRBD2	TRBJ2-1	TGTGCCAGCAGCAATAGCGGGGGGAATGAGCAGTTCTTC	CASSNSGGNEQFF
NA	TRBV28	TRBD2	TRBJ2-1	TGTGCCAGCATACCTAGCGGGCCGAGCTCCTACAATGAGCAGTTCTTC	CASIPSGPSSYNEQFF
few	TRBV28	NA	TRBJ1-5	TGTGCCAGCAGTCTCATCAGTCAGCCCCAGCATTTT	CASSLISQPQHF
many	TRBV6-5	TRBD2	TRBJ2-3	TGTGCCAGCAGCCCGGGACTAGCGGCGAGCACAGATACGCAGTATTTT	CASSPGLAASTDTQYF
many	TRBV12-5	NA	TRBJ2-7	TGTGCTAGTGGTTTGACCCGGACCTCTACCTACGAGCAGTACTTC	CASGLTRTSTYEQYF
few	TRBV20-1	NA	TRBJ2-5	TGCAGTGGGAGGCCAATTACAGGGACCCAGTACTTC	CSGRPITGTQYF
many	TRBV28	NA	TRBJ2-5	TGTGCCAGCAGTTTGTTTGGCCAAGAGACCCAGTACTTC	CASSLFGQETQYF
NA	TRBV12-3/TRBV12-4	NA	TRBJ1-5	TGTGCCAGCACCCGAAGTTATAATCAGCCCCAGCATTTT	CASTRSYNQPQHF
NA	TRBV5-6	NA	TRBJ2-3	TGTGCCAGCAGCTATCCAGGGAAATCTACAGATACGCAGTATTTT	CASSYPGKSTDTQYF
few	TRBV19	NA	TRBJ2-6	TGTGCCAGTAGCTTGCCGGGCGTGGTCGGATCTGGGGCCAACGTCCTGACTTTC	CASSLPGVVGSGANVLTF
many	TRBV4-2	TRBD1	TRBJ2-5	TGTGCCAGCAGCTTCCCCGGGACAGGGGTCGAAGAGACCCAGTACTTC	CASSFPGTGVEETQYF
few	TRBV7-6	NA	TRBJ1-1	TGTGCCAGCAGCTCCGTCCAGAACACTGAAGCTTTCTTT	CASSSVQNTEAFF
NA	TRBV20-1	NA	TRBJ1-2	TGCAGTGTTGGCGAGGTGGCTGGCTACACCTTC	CSVGEVAGYTF
many	TRBV11-2	NA	TRBJ1-2	TGTGCCAGCAGCTTCGACAAGAACTATGGCTACACCTTC	CASSFDKNYGYTF
few	TRBV19	NA	TRBJ2-5	TGTGCCAGTAGTATTCAACCTCAAGAGACCCAGTACTTC	CASSIQPQETQYF
NA	TRBV27	TRBD1	TRBJ1-2	TGTGCCAGCAGGGGACAGGGGTTGACCTATGGCTACACCTTC	CASRGQGLTYGYTF
many	TRBV6-6	TRBD1	TRBJ1-3	TGTGCCAGCACTTACGACAGGGTTGGAAACACCATATATTTT	CASTYDRVGNTIYF
few	TRBV10-3	NA	TRBJ1-2	TGTGCCATCAGTCCATCTTCTAATGGCTACACCTTC	CAISPSSNGYTF
NA	TRBV5-7	NA	TRBJ2-1	TGTGCCAGCAGCTTGACGGGGGAGCCCTACAATGAGCAGTTCTTC	CASSLTGEPYNEQFF
few	TRBV20-1	NA	TRBJ2-7	TGCAGTGCCCACCCCGGGACGAGCTCCTACGAGCAGTACTTC	CSAHPGTSSYEQYF
many	TRBV28	NA	TRBJ1-1	TGTGCCAGCGGGGTCTTGGGAGCGAACACTGAAGCTTTCTTT	CASGVLGANTEAFF
NA	TRBV5-4	NA	TRBJ2-7	TGTGCCAGCAGCTTGGGGCAGGGCTCAACCTACGAGCAGTACTTC	CASSLGQGSTYEQYF
few	TRBV28	TRBD1	TRBJ2-3	TGTGCCAGCAGTTTTGACAGGGGATCAGATACGCAGTATTTT	CASSFDRGSDTQYF
many	TRBV7-3	NA	TRBJ2-1	TGTGCCAGCAGCCCACCGGCCTACAATGAGCAGTTCTTC	CASSPPAYNEQFF
NA	TRBV9	TRBD1	TRBJ1-2	TGTGCCAGCAGCGTAGGTGGGACAGGGGACTATGGCTACACCTTC	CASSVGGTGDYGYTF
few	TRBV20-1	NA	TRBJ2-3	TGCAGTGCTAGAGCCGGCCCCGGGAGCACAGATACGCAGTATTTT	CSARAGPGSTDTQYF
NA	TRBV25-1	NA	TRBJ1-6	TGTGCCAGCAGATGGGGGTATAATTCACCCCTCCACTTT	CASRWGYNSPLHF
many	TRBV7-2	NA	TRBJ2-3	TGTGCCAGCAGCTCGGACAGAAGAATAGATACGCAGTATTTT	CASSSDRRIDTQYF
NA	TRBV28	NA	TRBJ1-3	TGTGCCAGCAGTTTATCCACGGGGATTGCGGGAAACACCATATATTTT	CASSLSTGIAGNTIYF
NA	TRBV7-9	NA	TRBJ2-1	TGTGCCAGCAGCTTACATCAGGTCAATGAGCAGTTCTTC	CASSLHQVNEQFF
many	TRBV7-2	TRBD1	TRBJ1-2	TGTGCCAGCAGCTTAAAGACAGGGTTCGACTATGGCTACACCTTC	CASSLKTGFDYGYTF
NA	TRBV28	NA	TRBJ2-6	TGTGCCAGCAGTTATGACCCCGTGGGGGGGGCCAACGTCCTGGCTTTC	CASSYDPVGGANVLAF
NA	TRBV29-1	TRBD1	TRBJ2-5	TGCAGCGTGACAGGACAGGGGGGGCAAGGGACCCAGTACTTC	CSVTGQGGQGTQYF
few	TRBV18	TRBD1	TRBJ1-2	TGTGCCAGCTCACCACCGGTTTTGGGACAGATCAATGGCTACACCTTC	CASSPPVLGQINGYTF
many	TRBV7-9	NA	TRBJ1-1	TGTGCCAGCAGCTTGGACCTGACGCAGGAAGCTTTCTTT	CASSLDLTQEAFF
few	TRBV9	TRBD2	TRBJ2-7	TGTGCCAGCAGCGTAGCCGCGGGGGTCTACGAGCAGTACTTC	CASSVAAGVYEQYF
once	TRBV6-2/TRBV6-3	TRBD1	TRBJ1-1	TGTGCCAGCAGTTACTCGGACAGGACGATGAACACTGAAGCTTTCTTT	CASSYSDRTMNTEAFF
many	TRBV7-3	NA	TRBJ2-7	TGTGCCAGCAGTACCGGGACAAACTACGAGCAGTACTTC	CASSTGTNYEQYF
many	TRBV7-2	NA	TRBJ1-5	TGTGCCAGCAGAAATTCCGGGACGGTGGGTCAGCCCCAGCATTTT	CASRNSGTVGQPQHF
many	TRBV7-2	TRBD1	TRBJ2-7	TGTGCCAGCAGCTCCTCCAGGGGGAAGAGCTCCTACGAGCAGTACTTC	CASSSSRGKSSYEQYF
many	TRBV25-1	TRBD1	TRBJ2-1	TGTGCCAGCAGAAGGACAGGGGGGTACGAGCAGTTCTTC	CASRRTGGYEQFF
NA	TRBV7-3	NA	TRBJ2-7	TGTGCCAGCAGCTTATACAGGGAGCACGAGCAGTACTTC	CASSLYREHEQYF
few	TRBV28	NA	TRBJ2-2	TGTGCCAGCAGTACAGAGGGCAGGGGCACCGGGGAGCTGTTTTTT	CASSTEGRGTGELFF